This T cell receptor (beta chain) was obtained from a study of blood T cell repertoires in COVID-19. Study-wide context: Sites across the United States, Italy and Spain contributed samples from acute and convalescent COVID-19.

TCRdb's copy holds only in-frame clones and misses some; the assay was immunoSEQ multiplex PCR. This sample has some 68,000 clones, with approximately 80% found just once. Germline loops: CDR1 LGHDT, CDR2 YNNKEL (reference sequence). This CDR3 comprises 14 residues. Trimming took 5 bases from V and 5 from J; bases not matched to a gene: 5. This receptor was taken from an older man with acute or convalescent COVID-19. Specimen: peripheral blood. The chain carries TRBV3-1 (or the pseudogene TRBV3-2) and TRBJ2-3; TRBD1 aligns across 9 bases. CDR3 protein: CASSKQGAEDTQYF. CDR3 nucleotide sequence: TGTGCCAGCAGCAAACAGGGGGCGGAAGATACGCAGTATTTT.